The 29 T cell receptor beta chains below were found in one sample sequenced in a study of T cell repertoires in cytomegalovirus infection. TCRdb reprocessed the reads with MiXCR, giving one entry per CDR3 protein. The table records 600,000 to 700,000 distinct CDR3 sequences, roughly 33% of them present only once. Their cognate antigens are unknown. The source was cultured PBMCs, collected from culture after CMV antigen stimulation. The receptors originated from a human donor in good health (CMV status not recorded). Some clones in this sample may be carry-over from other donors' samples.

This sequence joins TRBV19 and TRBJ2-2; D gene unclear. The germline gives CDR1 LNHDA, CDR2 SQIVND (reference sequence). The CDR3 covers 14 residues. Trimming pared 6 bases from V and 0 bases from J, leaving 8 bases between. CDR3 residues: CASRSFSNTGELFF. CDR3 sequence (DNA): TGTGCCAGTAGAAGTTTTTCGAACACCGGGGAGCTGTTTTTT.

The chain uses TRBV11-2 and TRBJ2-7; a possible D gene is TRBD1 (6 bases). The V and J ends lost 1 base and 7 bases respectively, with 23 bases between them. The germline CDR1 and CDR2 sequences are SGHAT and FQNNGV. This CDR3 contains 17 residues. CDR3 protein: CASSLVWGTTLGHEQYF. The CDR3, as DNA: TGTGCCAGCAGCTTAGTATGGGGGACAACTTTAGGACATGAGCAGTACTTC.

The sample holds a few counts of this clonotype. The chain couples TRBV11-2 to TRBJ2-3; weak D call: TRBD1 (5 bases). V was trimmed by 5 bases and J by 2 bases, leaving 14 bases between them. The CDR3 spans 15 residues. Germline values: CDR1 SGHAT, CDR2 FQNNGV. CDR3 amino acids: CASSHNQGSTDTQYF. The CDR3 DNA reads as TGTGCCAGCAGCCACAACCAGGGATCCACAGATACGCAGTATTTT. Variable domain in full (rest from reference TRBV11-2 and TRBJ2-3): EAGVAQSPRYKIIEKRQSVAFWCNPISGHATLYWYQQILGQGPKLLIQFQNNGVVDDSQLPKDRFSAERLKGVDSTLKIQPAKLEDSAVYLCASSHNQGSTDTQYFGPGTRLTVL.

The table lists this clonotype with a count of one. The chain couples TRBV7-3 to TRBJ2-2, with D perhaps TRBD2 (5 bases). V was shortened by 5 bases and J by 3 bases, with 16 bases between the two germline ends. Germline V gene lookup returns CDR1 SGHTA and CDR2 FQGTGA. This CDR3 is built from 16 residues. The CDR3 coding sequence is TGTGCCAGCAGCCCCGGGGTGGCCCATGACACCGGGGAGCTGTTTTTT. It is translated as CASSPGVAHDTGELFF. The complete variable domain, with remaining parts taken from reference TRBV7-3 and TRBJ2-2, reads GAGVSQTPSNKVTEKGKYVELRCDPISGHTALYWYRQSLGQGPEFLIYFQGTGAADDSGLPNDRFFAVRPEGSVSTLKIQRTERGDSAVYLCASSPGVAHDTGELFFGEGSRLTVL.

This clonotype was seen a few times. The genes are TRBV28 and TRBJ2-2; D assignment may be TRBD1 or TRBD2 (5 bases each). The length of the CDR3 is 15 residues. The germline V and J ends were trimmed by 6 bases and 0 bases, with 11 bases remaining between them. Germline V gene lookup returns CDR1 MDHEN and CDR2 SYDVKM. The CDR3 DNA sequence: TGTGCCAGCAGGGCGAGGGGCGCGAACACCGGGGAGCTGTTTTTT. This gives the protein CASRARGANTGELFF.

The sample holds many counts of this clonotype. V is TRBV2 and J is TRBJ2-5; no reliable D call. Germline-derived CDR1 and CDR2 are SNHLY and FYNNEI. The CDR3 sequence is 12 residues long. Trimming left V 4 bases short and J 2 bases short, with 5 bases between. The CDR3 sequence: CASSVGQETQYF. As DNA, the CDR3 is TGTGCCAGCAGTGTAGGGCAAGAGACCCAGTACTTC. Looking up the rest from reference TRBV2 and TRBJ2-5 gives the full variable domain: EPEVTQTPSHQVTQMGQEVILRCVPISNHLYFYWYRQILGQKVEFLVSFYNNEISEKSEIFDDQFSVERPDGSNFTLKIRSTKLEDSAMYFCASSVGQETQYFGPGTRLLVL.

The V and J genes are TRBV19 and TRBJ1-4; D might be TRBD1 (5 bases). This CDR3 is built from 15 residues. The V end lost 1 base, the J end lost 7 bases, and 13 bases lay between the germline ends. Germline V gene sequence: CDR1 LNHDA, CDR2 SQIVND (reference sequence). CDR3: CASSIVVGVGEKLFF. The DNA of the CDR3 is TGTGCCAGTAGTATAGTTGTAGGGGTCGGTGAAAAACTGTTTTTT.

The chain uses TRBV12-3 or TRBV12-4 and TRBJ2-1; D is unresolved. Trimming took 6 bases from V and 6 from J, leaving 12 bases between them. CDR3 length: 13 amino acids. CDR3 in amino acids: CASSGSLGNEQFF. The CDR3 region has the DNA TGTGCCAGCAGCGGTTCATTGGGCAATGAGCAGTTCTTC.

This clonotype was observed a few times. The chain combines TRBV29-1 with TRBJ2-1; unclear D gene. V was trimmed by 4 bases and J by 0 bases, leaving 10 bases between them. Germline V gene lookup returns CDR1 SQVTM and CDR2 ANQGSEA. CDR3 length: 14 amino acids. In DNA form, the CDR3 reads TGCAGCGTTGCTGGGCCCCGCTCCTACAATGAGCAGTTCTTC. Its translation is CSVAGPRSYNEQFF.

V usage is TRBV6-6 and J usage is TRBJ2-7, with D perhaps matching TRBD2 (5 bases). V lost 6 bases and J 3 bases, leaving 9 bases between the germline ends. Germline V lookup: CDR1 MNHNY, CDR2 SVGAGI (reference sequence). This CDR3 has 12 residues. CDR3 residues: CASRGEGYEQYF. For the CDR3, the DNA is TGTGCCAGCAGGGGTGAGGGCTACGAGCAGTACTTC.

The chain recombines TRBV7-6 with TRBJ1-5, with TRBD1 matching 8 bases. Unmatched junction bases numbered 4, after V lost 5 bases and J lost 1 base. Germline V gene lookup returns CDR1 SGHVS and CDR2 FNYEAQ. The CDR3 totals 15 residues. Written as DNA, the CDR3 is TGTGCCAGCAGCAGAGGGACAGGAAGCAATCAGCCCCAGCATTTT. Translating it yields CASSRGTGSNQPQHF.

This clonotype has at least ten counts. The rearrangement uses TRBV7-2 and TRBJ2-1; maybe TRBD2 (5 bases). Germline lookup yields CDR1 SGHTA and CDR2 FQGNSA. Trimming shortened V by 6 bases and J by 4 bases, and 13 bases separated the two germline ends. This CDR3 has 14 residues. For the CDR3, the DNA is TGTGCCAGCAGTGACCGCGGGCCATACAATGAGCAGTTCTTC. It specifies CASSDRGPYNEQFF.

The rearrangement joins TRBV7-2 to TRBJ1-1, with D unclear. Trimming stripped 5 bases from V and 5 bases from J, with 12 bases between. CDR1 and CDR2 from the germline V gene are SGHTA and FQGNSA. The CDR3 runs to 13 residues. DNA for the CDR3: TGTGCCAGCAGCCCCCAACGGGAGACTGAAGCTTTCTTT. Translation: CASSPQRETEAFF.

This clonotype was recorded many times. This chain joins TRBV7-2 and TRBJ2-5, with 9 bases lining up with TRBD1. The CDR3 sequence is 19 residues long. Germline V lookup: CDR1 SGHTA, CDR2 FQGNSA. The junction had 17 bases not matched to a gene; V was cut back by 2 bases and J by 4 bases. This CDR3 reads CASSLRSGWGQGVAETQYF. CDR3 nucleotide sequence: TGTGCCAGCAGCTTAAGATCCGGTTGGGGACAGGGAGTAGCAGAGACCCAGTACTTC.

The V and J genes are TRBV19 and TRBJ2-1, with D hard to call. Germline V gene sequence: CDR1 LNHDA, CDR2 SQIVND (reference sequence). V lost 0 bases and J lost 9, with 12 bases in between. This CDR3 is built from 14 residues. The CDR3 reads CASSIEGWGGEQFF. DNA for the CDR3: TGTGCCAGTAGTATAGAGGGTTGGGGTGGTGAGCAGTTCTTC.

In its sample, this clonotype was seen a few times. V usage is TRBV4-2 and J usage is TRBJ2-5; TRBD2 agrees at 12 bases. Germline V lookup: CDR1 LGHNA, CDR2 YNFKEQ. With V trimmed by 1 base and J by 2 bases, 11 bases remained unmatched. The CDR3 has 19 amino acids. Here the CDR3 DNA reads TGTGCCAGCAGCCAAGCTAGCGGGGGGGTCGGAATGTCGCAAGAGACCCAGTACTTC. It translates to CASSQASGGVGMSQETQYF.

This clonotype showed up just a few times. The chain couples TRBV7-6 to TRBJ1-2; 10 bases are a match to TRBD1. With V trimmed by 5 bases and J by 3 bases, 6 bases remained unmatched. The CDR3 spans 15 residues. Looked up from germline, CDR1 is SGHVS and CDR2 is FNYEAQ. The CDR3 DNA follows: TGTGCCAGCAGCCTTGGACAGGGGGGATACTATGGCTACACCTTC. It translates to CASSLGQGGYYGYTF.

This sequence joins TRBV4-1 and TRBJ1-3; unclear D gene. This CDR3 spans 17 amino acids. The ends were cut back, 0 bases at V and 0 bases at J, with 12 bases in the middle. Looked up from germline, CDR1 is MGHRA and CDR2 is YSYEKL. The CDR3 region has the DNA TGCGCCAGCAGCCAAGAAGGAGGCCCGCTCTCTGGAAACACCATATATTTT. It codes for CASSQEGGPLSGNTIYF.

Here the CDR3 reads CASREGLAQDTQYF. The CDR3 DNA reads TGTGCCAGCAGAGAGGGACTAGCGCAAGATACGCAGTATTTT. The chain uses TRBV6-1 and TRBJ2-3; 10 positions match TRBD2. V shed 6 bases, J shed 5 bases, and the junction held 5 bases outside the gene matches. The CDR3 has 14 amino acids. CDR1 is MNHNS and CDR2 is SASEGT in the germline V gene.

Of note for this clonotype: One end of the junction does not line up with germline, which may come from a read error. The CDR3 region has the DNA TGTGCCAGCAGCCTAAGCTCGGGCACTAGAGACGTTAAATTT. Protein product: CASSLSSGTRDVKF. The genes are TRBV11-1 and TRBJ2-3; a possible D gene is TRBD2 (5 bases). Per germline, CDR1 SGHAT and CDR2 FQDESV (reference sequence). This CDR3 is built from 14 residues.

V is TRBV2 and J is TRBJ2-3; TRBD1 agrees at 7 bases. This CDR3 comprises 11 residues. CDR1 is SNHLY, CDR2 FYNNEI, per germline. Trimming took 9 bases from V and 6 from J; bases not matched to a gene: 3. The CDR3 bases are TGTGCCAGTGGACAGGTGGATACGCAGTATTTT. It specifies CASGQVDTQYF.

This clonotype was seen a few times. The chain carries TRBV18 and TRBJ1-1; D call uncertain. This CDR3 has 15 residues. V lost 3 bases to trimming and J lost 1 base, with 12 bases between them. Germline CDR1 and CDR2: KGHSH and LQKENI. CDR3 sequence (DNA): TGTGCCAGCTCACCTCAAGGCGGCGGGAACACTGAAGCTTTCTTT. It specifies CASSPQGGGNTEAFF. Full variable domain (outside the CDR3, taken from reference TRBV18 and TRBJ1-1): NAGVMQNPRHLVRRRGQEARLRCSPMKGHSHVYWYRQLPEEGLKFMVYLQKENIIDESGMPKERFSAEFPKEGPSILRIQQVVRGDSAAYFCASSPQGGGNTEAFFGQGTRLTVV.

V and J are TRBV6-6 and TRBJ2-1; D uncertain. V was shortened by 5 bases and J by 9 bases, with 11 bases between the two germline ends. The CDR3 has 12 residues. Germline CDR1 and CDR2: MNHNY and SVGAGI (reference sequence). CDR3 in amino acids: CASSTPFGEQFF. Written as DNA, the CDR3 is TGTGCCAGCAGTACCCCCTTTGGTGAGCAGTTCTTC.

This clonotype has a count of ten or more. The V and J genes are TRBV7-8 and TRBJ2-2; 10 bases agree with TRBD2. Germline-derived CDR1 and CDR2 are SGHVS and FQNEAQ. Germline trimming cut 4 bases from V and 5 bases from J; bases unmatched to any gene: 10. The CDR3 length is 17 residues. The CDR3: CASSSGGVLAGTGELFF. In nucleotides, the CDR3 is TGTGCCAGCAGCTCTGGGGGGGTACTAGCGGGGACCGGGGAGCTGTTTTTT.

CDR3 in amino acids: CASSPGTEKQFF. DNA for the CDR3: TGTGCCAGCAGCCCGGGGACAGAGAAGCAGTTCTTC. The genes are TRBV7-8 and TRBJ2-1; TRBD1 matches at 7 bases. CDR3 length: 12 amino acids. The ends lost 5 bases at V and 11 bases at J; junction bases unmatched: 6. Germline V gives CDR1 SGHVS, CDR2 FQNEAQ.

This clonotype has a count of ten or more. V is TRBV7-2 and J is TRBJ1-1; D perhaps matches TRBD1 (6 bases). The CDR3 contains 13 residues. Germline values: CDR1 SGHTA, CDR2 FQGNSA. Trimming removed 4 bases from V and 2 bases from J, with 8 bases in between. CDR3 DNA: TGTGCCAGCAGCTCGGACAGAAACACTGAAGCTTTCTTT. This codes for CASSSDRNTEAFF.

The CDR3 DNA reads as TGCAGTGCCTCTACACAGGGTACTCAGCCCCAGCATTTT. The encoded protein is CSASTQGTQPQHF. The rearrangement links TRBV20-1 to TRBJ1-5; D might be TRBD1 (6 bases). From germline, CDR1 is DFQATT and CDR2 SNEGSKA (reference sequence). The CDR3 is 13 residues long. The ends were cut back, 6 bases at V and 6 bases at J, with 15 bases in the middle.

To note about this clonotype: A junction end diverges from the germline sequence, so it may reflect a read error. The chain uses TRBV19 and TRBJ2-1; no clear D. The germline CDR1 and CDR2 sequences are LNHDA and SQIVND (reference sequence). This CDR3 is 12 amino acids long. CDR3 loop: CASRDLDSEQLF. CDR3 nucleotides: TGTGCCAGTAGGGACCTAGATTCCGAGCAGCTCTTC.

The V and J genes are TRBV6-2 or TRBV6-3 and TRBJ2-7, with unresolved D. V was trimmed by 5 bases and J by 2 bases, leaving 13 bases between them. CDR1 MNHEY and CDR2 SVGEGT come from the germline V gene. This CDR3 comprises 14 residues. The CDR3: CASSPVVGAYEQYF. In DNA form, the CDR3 reads TGTGCCAGCAGTCCGGTGGTCGGTGCCTACGAGCAGTACTTC.